The clone carrying this T cell receptor beta chain was counted at least ten times. Transcripts of RNA were the source for amplifying TCR beta CDR3 regions. HTBI-primed RT-PCR formed the first round, and a multiplex PCR formed the second. TCRdb called the multiplex PCR reads again in MiXCR, with one record for every CDR3 protein. This table has under 350,000 distinct CDR3 sequences, 15% to 20% appearing once. The data originate from a study of Graves' ophthalmopathy and Graves' hyperthyroidism. Having ophthalmopathy, the donors showed moderate-to-severe activity, CAS ≥3 and NOSPECS ≥4, with disease lasting under 3 months. No donor had other autoimmune disease, uncontrolled infection, pregnancy or lactation. CDR1 is DFQATT and CDR2 is SNEGSKA in the germline V gene (reference sequence). The CDR3 runs to 12 residues. Trimming took 5 bases from V and 3 from J; bases not matched to a gene: 4.

This rearrangement joins TRBV20-1 to TRBJ2-7; 7 bases line up with TRBD2. The receptor's source is an adult man with Graves' ophthalmopathy. Sample: peripheral blood. The CDR3 loop is CSAASGVYEQYF. In nucleotides, the CDR3 is TGCAGTGCTGCTAGCGGAGTCTACGAGCAGTACTTC.